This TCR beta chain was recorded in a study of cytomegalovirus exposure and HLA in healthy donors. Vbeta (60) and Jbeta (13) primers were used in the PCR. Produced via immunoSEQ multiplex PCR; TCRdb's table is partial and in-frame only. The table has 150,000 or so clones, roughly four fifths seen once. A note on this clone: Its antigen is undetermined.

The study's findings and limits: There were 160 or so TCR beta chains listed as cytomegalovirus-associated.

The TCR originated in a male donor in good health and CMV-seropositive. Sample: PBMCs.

CDR3 protein: CASSQETSGGDYEQYF. The CDR3 DNA follows: TGCGCCAGCAGCCAAGAGACTAGCGGGGGGGACTACGAGCAGTACTTC. The genes are TRBV4-3 and TRBJ2-7, with 14 bases aligning to TRBD2. Germline-derived CDR1 and CDR2 are LGHNA and YSLEER. Trimming took 0 bases from V and 3 from J; bases not matched to a gene: 1. There are 16 residues in the CDR3.